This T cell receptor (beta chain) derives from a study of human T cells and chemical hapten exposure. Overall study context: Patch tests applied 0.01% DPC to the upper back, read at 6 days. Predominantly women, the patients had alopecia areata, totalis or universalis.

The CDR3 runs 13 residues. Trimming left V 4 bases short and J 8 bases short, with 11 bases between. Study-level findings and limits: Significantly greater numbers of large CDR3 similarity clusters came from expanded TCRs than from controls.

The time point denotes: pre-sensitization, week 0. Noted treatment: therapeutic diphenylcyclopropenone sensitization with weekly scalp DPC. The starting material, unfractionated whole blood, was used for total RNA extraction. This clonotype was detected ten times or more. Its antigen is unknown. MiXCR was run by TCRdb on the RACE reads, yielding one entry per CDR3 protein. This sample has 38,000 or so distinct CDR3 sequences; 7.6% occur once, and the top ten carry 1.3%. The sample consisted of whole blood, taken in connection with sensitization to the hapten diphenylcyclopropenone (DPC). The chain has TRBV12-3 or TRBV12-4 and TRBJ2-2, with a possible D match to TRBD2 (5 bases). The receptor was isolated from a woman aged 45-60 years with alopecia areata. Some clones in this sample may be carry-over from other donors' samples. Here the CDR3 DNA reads TGTGCCAGCAGTTCCAGCGGCGGAGGGGAGCTGTTTTTT. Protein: CASSSSGGGELFF.